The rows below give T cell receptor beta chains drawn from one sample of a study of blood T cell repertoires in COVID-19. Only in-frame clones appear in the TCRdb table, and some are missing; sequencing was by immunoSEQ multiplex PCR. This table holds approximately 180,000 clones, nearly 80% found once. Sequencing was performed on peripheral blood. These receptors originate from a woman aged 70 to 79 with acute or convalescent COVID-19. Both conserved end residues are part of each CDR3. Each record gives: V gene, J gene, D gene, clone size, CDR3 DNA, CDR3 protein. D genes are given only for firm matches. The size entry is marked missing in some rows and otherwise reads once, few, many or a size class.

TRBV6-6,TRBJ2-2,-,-,TGTGCCAGCAGTTACGGTGTAGCGGACCTTTTGGAGCTGTTTTTT,CASSYGVADLLELFF
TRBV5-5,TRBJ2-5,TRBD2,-,TGTGCCAGCAGTCAGACTAGCGGGAGTTTTCAGGAGACCCAGTACTTC,CASSQTSGSFQETQYF
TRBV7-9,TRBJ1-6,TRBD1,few,TGTGCCAGCAGCCCGAGGACAGGGCCGAATTCACCCCTCCACTTT,CASSPRTGPNSPLHF
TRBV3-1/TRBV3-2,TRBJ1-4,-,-,TGTGCCAGCAGCCAAGTATTGGTGTCGGTGGAAAAACTGTTTTTT,CASSQVLVSVEKLFF
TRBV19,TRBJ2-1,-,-,TGTGCCAGTAGTATGAGTGGGAGCGCAGACAATGAGCAGTTCTTC,CASSMSGSADNEQFF
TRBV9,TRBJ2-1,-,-,TGTGCCAGCAGCGTAGACGGGAGCTTGAATGAGCAGTTCTTC,CASSVDGSLNEQFF
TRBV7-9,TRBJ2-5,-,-,TGTGCCAGCGTATCCCAGGGGGGCGACGAGACCCAGTACTTC,CASVSQGGDETQYF
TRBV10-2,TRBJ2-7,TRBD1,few,TGCGCCAGCAGTGACTACAGGGGTCACTACGAGCAGTACTTC,CASSDYRGHYEQYF
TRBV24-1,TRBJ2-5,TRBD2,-,TGTGCCACCAGTGACGGACTAGCGGGAGAGACCCAGTACTTC,CATSDGLAGETQYF
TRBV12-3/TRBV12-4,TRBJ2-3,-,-,TGTGCCAGCAGTTTCGCAGATACGCAGTATTTT,CASSFADTQYF
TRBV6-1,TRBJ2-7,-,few,TGTGCCAGCAGTGAAGCTAGCTCCTACGAGCAGTACTTC,CASSEASSYEQYF
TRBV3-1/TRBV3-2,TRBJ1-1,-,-,TGTGCCAGCAGAGGTGGTGTAGGGAGCGGACCTGGGAACACTGAAGCTTTCTTT,CASRGGVGSGPGNTEAFF
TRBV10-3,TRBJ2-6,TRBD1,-,TGTGCCACGAACGCGGGACAGGGTGTTTCGTCGACTGGGGCCAACGTCCTGACTTTC,CATNAGQGVSSTGANVLTF
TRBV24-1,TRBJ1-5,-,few,TGTGCCACCAGTGGGTCGGGAGCAAGTCAGCCCCAGCATTTT,CATSGSGASQPQHF
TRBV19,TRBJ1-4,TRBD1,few,TGTGCCAGTAGTGCCATCCTTAAGGGGGCGGAAGAAAAACTGTTTTTT,CASSAILKGAEEKLFF
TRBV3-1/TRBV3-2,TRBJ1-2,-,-,TGTGCCAGCAGCCCTAAAGGGCAGGGAGGTAACTATGGCTACACCTTC,CASSPKGQGGNYGYTF
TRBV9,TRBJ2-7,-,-,TGTGCCAGCAAAGTGAGCGAGCAGTACTTC,CASKVSEQYF
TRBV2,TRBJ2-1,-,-,TGTGCCAGCAGTTCCCGACTAGAAGATGAGCAGTTCTTC,CASSSRLEDEQFF
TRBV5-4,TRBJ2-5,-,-,TGTGCCAGCAGCCGGGACATACGTCAAGAGACCCAGTACTTC,CASSRDIRQETQYF
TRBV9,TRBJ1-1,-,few,TGTGCCAGCAGCCCCATAGGGGGGGTGAACACTGAAGCTTTCTTT,CASSPIGGVNTEAFF
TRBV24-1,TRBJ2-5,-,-,TGTGCCACCAGTGATCTTAGGCAGGGCCAAGAGACCCAGTACTTC,CATSDLRQGQETQYF
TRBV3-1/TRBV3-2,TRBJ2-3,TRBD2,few,TGTGCCAGCAGCCAAGACGCGGGAGCAGATACGCAGTATTTT,CASSQDAGADTQYF
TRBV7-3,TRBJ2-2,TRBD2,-,TGTGCCAGCAGTTCAAGGACCAGCGGGGGTCTGACCGGGGAGCTGTTTTTT,CASSSRTSGGLTGELFF
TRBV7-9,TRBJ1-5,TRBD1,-,TGTGCCAGCAGCCGTATCGGACAGGGGATCAATCAGCCCCAGCATTTT,CASSRIGQGINQPQHF
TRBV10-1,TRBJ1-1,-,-,TGCGCCAGCAGTGTCTTGGACAGGAACACTGAAGCTTTCTTT,CASSVLDRNTEAFF
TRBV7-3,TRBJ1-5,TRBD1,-,TGTGCCAGCAGCTTAGTTCTATGTCGGACGTGGGACAGTGGATTGTCAGGTCAGCCCCAGCATTTT,CASSLVLCRTWDSGLSGQPQHF
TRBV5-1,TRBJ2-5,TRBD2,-,TGCGCCAGCAGCCGGCGACTAGCGCTCCAAGAGACCCAGTACTTC,CASSRRLALQETQYF
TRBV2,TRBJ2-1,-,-,TGTGCCAGCAGTGATGGAGTAGTCTTAAATGAGCAGTTCTTC,CASSDGVVLNEQFF
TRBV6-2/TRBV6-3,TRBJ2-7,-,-,TGTGCCAGCAGTTCACTCCTCGAGCAGTACTTC,CASSSLLEQYF
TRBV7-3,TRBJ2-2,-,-,TGTGCCAGCAGCTTTTCTAGTTCTTCCGGGGAGCTGTTTTTT,CASSFSSSSGELFF